This T cell receptor beta chain was captured in a study of OX40 agonist ivuxolimab in advanced cancers. Looking at the study overall: Ivuxolimab is an agonistic anti-OX40 (CD134) antibody, and patients were treated with it.

Of note for this clone: What it binds is unknown.

The V gene lost 4 bases and the J gene lost 7 bases, with 12 bases spanning the gap. This CDR3 comprises 14 residues. CDR1 is SGHRS and CDR2 is YFSETQ in the germline V gene. The study's findings and limits: Partly responding patients at 0.1-3.0 mg/kg showed some of the smallest clonal expansion.

Sequenced by immunoSEQ multiplex PCR; TCRdb stores in-frame clones only, minus some. The data hold nearly 50,000 clones, with approximately 91% observed a single time. This TCR was recovered from an adult with an advanced solid tumor such as melanoma, head and neck, liver or kidney cancer. The sample here was CD4+ or CD8+ T cells sorted from blood, taken in a trial of the OX40 agonist ivuxolimab. The chain employs TRBV5-1 and TRBJ1-6; D is unclear. The CDR3 spells CASSPDGRNSPLHF. CDR3 DNA: TGCGCCAGCAGCCCGGACGGGAGAAATTCACCCCTCCACTTT.